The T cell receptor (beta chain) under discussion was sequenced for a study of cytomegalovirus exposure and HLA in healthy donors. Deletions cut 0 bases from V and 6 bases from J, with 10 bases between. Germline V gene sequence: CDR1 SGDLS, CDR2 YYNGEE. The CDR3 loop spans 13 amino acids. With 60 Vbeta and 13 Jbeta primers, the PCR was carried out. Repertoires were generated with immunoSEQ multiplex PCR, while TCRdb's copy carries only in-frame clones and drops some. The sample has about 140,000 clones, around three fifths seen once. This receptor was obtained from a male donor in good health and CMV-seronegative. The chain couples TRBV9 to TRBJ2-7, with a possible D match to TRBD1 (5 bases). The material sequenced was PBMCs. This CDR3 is CASSVGGSGEQYF. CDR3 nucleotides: TGTGCCAGCAGCGTAGGGGGCAGTGGCGAGCAGTACTTC.